This T cell receptor beta chain appears in the sequencing data of a study of T cell responses to AZD1222 COVID-19 vaccine. Points from the study as a whole: It was only a handful of AZD1222 recipients who were seropositive at baseline.

V shed 0 bases and J shed 6 bases, with 3 bases lying between them. The CDR3 loop spans 11 amino acids. CDR1 SGHRS and CDR2 YFSETQ come from the germline V gene. Here immunoSEQ multiplex PCR was the method, and the copy in TCRdb shows in-frame clones only, minus some. The sample shows tens of thousands of clones, 85% to 90% of them seen only once. In regard to this clone: Antigen: not known.

The sample here was peripheral blood, taken on day 0 of MenACWY control vaccination. The chain couples TRBV5-1 to TRBJ1-1; no reliable D call. This sequence was found in an adult in good health. For the CDR3, the DNA is TGCGCCAGCAGCTTGGCGTCTGAAGCTTTCTTT. Protein: CASSLASEAFF. The full variable domain, with the rest looked up from reference TRBV5-1 and TRBJ1-1, is KAGVTQTPRYLIKTRGQQVTLSCSPISGHRSVSWYQQTPGQGLQFLFEYFSETQRNKGNFPGRFSGRQFSNSRSEMNVSTLELGDSALYLCASSLASEAFFGQGTRLTVV.